These 20 T cell receptor beta chains came from one sample sequenced in a study of T cell changes during pregnancy in multiple sclerosis. The repertoire was sequenced with immunoSEQ multiplex PCR; TCRdb's copy has only in-frame clones and lacks some. The profile shows about 59,000 clones, approximately 91% of them singletons. The starting material was peripheral blood, obtained in the second trimester of pregnancy. Every receptor here comes from a female donor with multiple sclerosis, enrolled in a pregnancy study.

CDR3 bases: TGTGCCTGGAGTGTAGAGCTGAACACTGAAGCTTTCTTT. Translation: CAWSVELNTEAFF. This chain uses TRBV30 with TRBJ1-1; D is uncertain. The CDR3 covers 13 residues. V lost 0 bases, J lost 0 bases, and 5 bases lay in between. Germline loops: CDR1 GTSNPN, CDR2 SVGIG (reference sequence).

The chain employs TRBV18 and TRBJ2-1, with 12 bases matching TRBD2. The CDR3 is 16 residues long. V lost 3 bases, J lost 4 bases, and 4 bases stayed unmatched. Germline lookup yields CDR1 KGHSH and CDR2 LQKENI. CDR3 nucleotides: TGTGCCAGCTCACCTACTAGCGGGGGGAATTACAATGAGCAGTTCTTC. It specifies CASSPTSGGNYNEQFF.

This clone showed up just once. The V and J genes are TRBV30 and TRBJ1-6; TRBD1 matches at 11 bases. The CDR3 runs to 19 residues. Germline trimming cut 3 bases from V and 3 bases from J; bases unmatched to any gene: 13. Germline assignment: CDR1 GTSNPN and CDR2 SVGIG (reference sequence). CDR3 in amino acids: CAWRSILGQGAIYNSPLHF. The CDR3 nucleotides read TGTGCCTGGAGGTCTATTCTAGGACAGGGGGCAATCTATAATTCACCCCTCCACTTT.

The rearrangement links TRBV2 to TRBJ1-6; tentative D call: TRBD1 (6 bases). The germline V gene has CDR1 SNHLY and CDR2 FYNNEI. The V and J ends lost 4 bases and 9 bases respectively, with 13 bases between them. This CDR3 is 14 amino acids long. CDR3 sequence (DNA): TGTGCCAGCAGTGTTTACAGGGTCCGTTCACCCCTCCACTTT. It translates to CASSVYRVRSPLHF.

The CDR3 sequence is CASSPGTGIKETQYF. DNA of the CDR3: TGTGCCAGCAGTCCCGGGACAGGAATTAAAGAGACCCAGTACTTC. The chain recombines TRBV28 with TRBJ2-5; TRBD1 aligns across 8 bases. The CDR3 is 15 residues long. With V trimmed by 5 bases and J by 3 bases, 8 bases remained unmatched. Germline CDR1 reads MDHEN; CDR2 reads SYDVKM.

The chain is built from TRBV7-6 and TRBJ1-6, with 8 bases identical to TRBD1. This CDR3 spans 18 amino acids. Germline CDR1 and CDR2: SGHVS and FNYEAQ. With V trimmed by 2 bases and J by 0 bases, 6 bases remained unmatched. The CDR3 coding sequence is TGTGCCAGCAGCTTAAGGCAGGGGGCTCTCTCCTATAATTCACCCCTCCACTTT. Encoded protein: CASSLRQGALSYNSPLHF.

This CDR3 is CSVATGQETQYF. The CDR3, as DNA: TGCAGCGTTGCGACAGGCCAAGAGACCCAGTACTTC. The chain carries TRBV29-1 and TRBJ2-5; the D gene is possibly TRBD1 (6 bases). V lost 4 bases to trimming and J lost 1 base, with 7 bases between them. This CDR3 is 12 amino acids long. Germline V gene data show CDR1 as SQVTM and CDR2 as ANQGSEA.

In this sample, this clone turned up once. The chain recombines TRBV5-1 with TRBJ2-1, with 10 nucleotides matching TRBD2. The CDR3 spans 14 residues. V dropped 0 bases and J dropped 9; count of bases not matched to a gene: 3. CDR1 is SGHRS, CDR2 YFSETQ, per germline. The CDR3 region has the DNA TGCGCCAGCAGCTTGGAGCGGGGGGGCGGTGAGCAGTTCTTC. This translates into CASSLERGGGEQFF. The whole variable domain, remainder taken from reference TRBV5-1 and TRBJ2-1, is KAGVTQTPRYLIKTRGQQVTLSCSPISGHRSVSWYQQTPGQGLQFLFEYFSETQRNKGNFPGRFSGRQFSNSRSEMNVSTLELGDSALYLCASSLERGGGEQFFGPGTRLTVL.

The chain joins TRBV5-1 to TRBJ2-3; the D is unclear. The germline gives CDR1 SGHRS, CDR2 YFSETQ. Deletions cut 2 bases from V and 5 bases from J, with 9 bases between. The CDR3 sequence is 13 residues long. CDR3 DNA: TGCGCCAGCAGCTTCCCAGAGGAAGATACGCAGTATTTT. Encoded protein: CASSFPEEDTQYF.

This rearrangement joins TRBV30 to TRBJ1-4; D not resolved. CDR3 size: 14 residues. Germline V gene sequence: CDR1 GTSNPN, CDR2 SVGIG (reference sequence). V was shortened by 2 bases and J by 6 bases, with 13 bases between the two germline ends. Here the CDR3 DNA reads TGTGCCTGGAGTCCCGCAGGCGATTATGAAAAACTGTTTTTT. Translation: CAWSPAGDYEKLFF.

The chain is built from TRBV28 and TRBJ1-5; possibly TRBD1 for D (6 bases). This CDR3 contains 15 residues. Looked up from germline, CDR1 is MDHEN and CDR2 is SYDVKM. V lost 4 bases to trimming and J lost 1 base, with 11 bases between them. CDR3 sequence (DNA): TGTGCCAGCAGTTGGGGGCAGGCCAGCAATCAGCCCCAGCATTTT. Translated, it gives CASSWGQASNQPQHF.

The CDR3 here is CASSLEGEGWGGELFF. For the CDR3, the DNA is TGCGCCAGCAGTCTCGAGGGGGAAGGGTGGGGCGGGGAGCTGTTTTTT. This chain joins TRBV4-1 and TRBJ2-2; maybe TRBD1 (6 bases). The CDR3 is 16 residues long. Trimming left V 6 bases short and J 7 bases short, with 21 bases between. CDR1 and CDR2 (germline): MGHRA, YSYEKL.

This chain uses TRBV2 with TRBJ1-6; the D gene is possibly TRBD1 (6 bases). V was cut by 0 bases and J by 10 bases, with 22 bases left in between. CDR3 size: 18 residues. Germline CDR1 and CDR2: SNHLY and FYNNEI. The CDR3 is CASSEAPGGRGRSSPLHF. The CDR3 nucleotides are TGTGCCAGCAGTGAAGCGCCCGGTGGGCGGGGGCGGAGCTCACCCCTCCACTTT.

The V and J genes are TRBV5-1 and TRBJ2-1, with TRBD2 matching over 16 bases. Germline values: CDR1 SGHRS, CDR2 YFSETQ. CDR3 size: 18 residues. The V and J ends lost 4 bases and 6 bases, in that order; junction bases with no gene match: 10. CDR3 residues: CASSEGGLAGGLLNEQFF. In DNA, the CDR3 is TGCGCCAGCAGCGAAGGGGGACTAGCGGGGGGGCTCCTCAATGAGCAGTTCTTC.

The V and J genes are TRBV5-1 and TRBJ2-5; D is perhaps TRBD2 (5 bases). The V gene lost 2 bases and the J gene lost 3 bases, with 14 bases spanning the gap. The CDR3 runs 15 residues. Germline V gene lookup returns CDR1 SGHRS and CDR2 YFSETQ. The CDR3 loop reads CASSFGGTREETQYF. Written as DNA, the CDR3 is TGCGCCAGCAGCTTCGGTGGAACTAGGGAAGAGACCCAGTACTTC.

This chain uses TRBV5-1 with TRBJ1-2; the match to TRBD1 covers 8 bases. There are 15 residues in the CDR3. V gave up 1 base and J gave up 7 bases; unmatched junction bases: 9. Germline CDR1 SGHRS, CDR2 YFSETQ. CDR3 sequence: CASSLFQGAASGYTF. In DNA, the CDR3 is TGCGCCAGCAGCTTGTTTCAGGGGGCGGCATCTGGCTACACCTTC.

This sequence joins TRBV5-8 and TRBJ1-2; TRBD1 matches 7 bases. This CDR3 is built from 13 residues. V lost 4 bases, J lost 2 bases, and 2 bases stayed unmatched. CDR1 and CDR2 from the germline V gene are SGHTS and YDEGEE. CDR3 in amino acids: CASSRGQNYGYTF. Written as DNA, the CDR3 is TGTGCCAGCAGCCGGGGACAGAACTATGGCTACACCTTC.

V usage is TRBV5-4 and J usage is TRBJ2-1; 9 bases align to TRBD2. CDR3 size: 15 residues. Germline CDR1 is SGHNT and CDR2 is YYREEE (reference sequence). CDR3 sequence: CRVTSGTSSYNEQFF. The CDR3 nucleotides read TGTCGGGTGACTAGCGGAACTAGCTCCTACAATGAGCAGTTCTTC.

This chain's CDR3 is CASSPPGLYEQYF. In DNA form, the CDR3 reads TGTGCCAGCTCACCCCCGGGACTTTACGAGCAGTACTTC. V is TRBV18 and J is TRBJ2-7; tentative D call: TRBD2 (6 bases). The V end was cut by 3 bases, the J end by 4 bases, with 10 bases between. Per germline, CDR1 KGHSH and CDR2 LQKENI. This CDR3 comprises 13 residues.

The gene calls are TRBV2 and TRBJ2-1; 7 bases agree with TRBD2. Germline V gene data show CDR1 as SNHLY and CDR2 as FYNNEI. Losses at the gene ends were 3 bases for V and 11 bases for J; bases not matched to a gene: 7. CDR3 length: 13 residues. The CDR3 sequence: CASSEGRGFQQFF. In DNA form, the CDR3 reads TGTGCCAGCAGTGAGGGGAGGGGATTTCAGCAGTTCTTC.